This TCR beta chain appears in the sequencing data of a study of beta chain features in type 1 diabetes. What was sequenced were expressed TCRB transcripts, since all of the isolated RNA had been reverse transcribed. The protocol was immunoSEQ multiplex PCR, while the TCRdb copy is restricted to in-frame clones and leaves out a portion. This repertoire shows 900,000 or so clones, under 20% found once; its top ten account for 0.02% to 0.025%. General study points: Patients with type 1 diabetes carried fewer insertions and had more deletions at their VDJ junctions.

Comment on this clone: Its target is unknown.

Sequencing was performed on naive CD4+ T cells from blood. The receptor was derived from a woman aged 18-29 years in good health.

CDR3: CASSRHQRDPYNEQFF. As DNA, the CDR3 is TGTGCCAGCAGCCGACACCAGCGGGATCCCTACAATGAGCAGTTCTTC. The rearrangement uses TRBV4-2 and TRBJ2-1, with 7 bases aligning to TRBD2. The germline CDR1 and CDR2 sequences are LGHNA and YNFKEQ. This CDR3 comprises 16 residues. V was pared by 4 bases and J by 2 bases, with 8 bases of the junction left unmatched.